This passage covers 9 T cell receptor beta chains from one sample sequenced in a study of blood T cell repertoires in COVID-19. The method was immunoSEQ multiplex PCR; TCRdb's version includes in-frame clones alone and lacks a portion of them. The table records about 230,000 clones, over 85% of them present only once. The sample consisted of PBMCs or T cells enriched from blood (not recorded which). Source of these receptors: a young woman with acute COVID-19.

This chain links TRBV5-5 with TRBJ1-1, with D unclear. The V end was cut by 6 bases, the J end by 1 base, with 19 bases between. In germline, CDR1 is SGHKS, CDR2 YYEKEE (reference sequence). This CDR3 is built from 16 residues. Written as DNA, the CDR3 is TGTGCCAGCACCTGGTCCCGGGTCCTGAAGAACACTGAAGCTTTCTTT. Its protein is CASTWSRVLKNTEAFF.

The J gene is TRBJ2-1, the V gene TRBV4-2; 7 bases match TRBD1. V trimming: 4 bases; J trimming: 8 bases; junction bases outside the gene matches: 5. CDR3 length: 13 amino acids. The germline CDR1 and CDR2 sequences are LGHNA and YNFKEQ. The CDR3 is CASSPNRGHEQFF. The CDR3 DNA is TGTGCCAGCAGCCCCAACAGGGGACATGAGCAGTTCTTC.

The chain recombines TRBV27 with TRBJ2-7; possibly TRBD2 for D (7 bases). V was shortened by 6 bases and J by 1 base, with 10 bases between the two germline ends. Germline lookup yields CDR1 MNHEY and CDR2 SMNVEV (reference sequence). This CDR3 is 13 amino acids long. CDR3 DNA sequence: TGTGCCAGCAGGAGGGGGGGGTCCTACGAGCAGTACTTC. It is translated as CASRRGGSYEQYF.

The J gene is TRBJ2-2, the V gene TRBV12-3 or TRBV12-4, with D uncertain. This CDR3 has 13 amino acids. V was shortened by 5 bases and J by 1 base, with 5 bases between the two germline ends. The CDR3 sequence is CASSHQNTGELFF. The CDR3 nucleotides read TGTGCCAGCAGTCATCAGAACACCGGGGAGCTGTTTTTT.

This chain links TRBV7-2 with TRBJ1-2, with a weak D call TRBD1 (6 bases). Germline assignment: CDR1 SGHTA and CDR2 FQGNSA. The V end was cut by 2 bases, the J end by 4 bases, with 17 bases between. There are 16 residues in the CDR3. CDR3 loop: CASSLSAGERGYGYTF. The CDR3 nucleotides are TGTGCCAGCAGCTTAAGCGCAGGGGAAAGGGGCTATGGCTACACCTTC.

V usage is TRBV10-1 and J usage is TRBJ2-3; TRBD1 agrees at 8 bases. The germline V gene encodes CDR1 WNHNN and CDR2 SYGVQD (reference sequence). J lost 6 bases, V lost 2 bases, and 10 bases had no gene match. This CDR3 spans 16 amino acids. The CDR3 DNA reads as TGCGCCAGCAGTGAGACCGACAGGGGAGCATCTGATACGCAGTATTTT. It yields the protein CASSETDRGASDTQYF.

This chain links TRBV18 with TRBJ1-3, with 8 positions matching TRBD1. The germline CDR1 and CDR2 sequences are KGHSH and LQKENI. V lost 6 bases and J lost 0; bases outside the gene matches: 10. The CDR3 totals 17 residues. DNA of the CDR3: TGTGCCAGCTCCCAGACAGGGGAACCCCTCTCTGGAAACACCATATATTTT. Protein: CASSQTGEPLSGNTIYF.

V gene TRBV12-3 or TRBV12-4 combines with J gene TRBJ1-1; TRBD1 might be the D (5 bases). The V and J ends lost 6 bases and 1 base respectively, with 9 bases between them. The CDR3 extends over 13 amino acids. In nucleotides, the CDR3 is TGTGCCAGCAGCCGGGGGAGGAACACTGAAGCTTTCTTT. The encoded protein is CASSRGRNTEAFF.

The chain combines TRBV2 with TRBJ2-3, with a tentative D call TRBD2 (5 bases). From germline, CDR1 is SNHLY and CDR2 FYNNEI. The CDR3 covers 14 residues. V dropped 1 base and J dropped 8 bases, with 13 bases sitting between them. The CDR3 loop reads CASSEGFASSTQYF. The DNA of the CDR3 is TGTGCCAGCAGTGAAGGGTTCGCTAGCAGTACGCAGTATTTT.